This T cell receptor (beta chain) was identified in a study of CD8 T cells in Susac syndrome. Across the whole study: When blood was drawn, the patients with Susac syndrome were therapy-naive, on corticosteroids, or on intravenous immunoglobulin alone.

With random hexamers, reverse transcription was performed on about 0.5 to 1 ug of RNA. TCRdb recomputed calls from the immunoSEQ multiplex PCR reads with MiXCR, one row per CDR3 protein. The sample comprises roughly 100,000 distinct CDR3 sequences, approximately 96% of which are singletons, and about 0.65% rests with the top ten. Sequencing of TCR beta was performed on blood CD8+ and CD4+ T cells. While CD8+ and CD4+ T cells were isolated negatively, TEMRA cells were enriched by FACS. In germline, CDR1 is MNHEY, CDR2 SMNVEV (reference sequence). This CDR3 contains 12 residues. V was shortened by 8 bases and J by 2 bases, with 10 bases between the two germline ends.

The receptor's source is a human donor with Susac syndrome. The chain has TRBV27 and TRBJ2-7; D may be TRBD2 (6 bases). Sequences were obtained from CD8+ T cells from PBMCs. The CDR3 DNA sequence: TGTGCCAGCCGGGACTCAGCCTACGAGCAGTACTTC. Translation: CASRDSAYEQYF.